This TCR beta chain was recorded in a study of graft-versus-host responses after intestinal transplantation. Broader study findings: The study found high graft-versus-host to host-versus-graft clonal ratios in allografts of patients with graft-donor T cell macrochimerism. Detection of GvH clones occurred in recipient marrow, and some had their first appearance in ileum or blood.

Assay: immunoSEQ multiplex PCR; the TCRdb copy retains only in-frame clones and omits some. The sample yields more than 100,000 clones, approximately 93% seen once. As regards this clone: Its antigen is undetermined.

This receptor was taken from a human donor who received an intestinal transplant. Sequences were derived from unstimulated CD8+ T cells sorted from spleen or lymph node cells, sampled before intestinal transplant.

CDR3 nucleotide sequence: TGTGCCAGCCAGTTGCCCGGGGCGGGGGACACTGAAGCTTTCTTT. Its translation: CASQLPGAGDTEAFF. The V call is TRBV7-9, the J call TRBJ1-1; tentatively, D is TRBD1 (5 bases). The CDR3 extends over 15 amino acids. CDR1 is SEHNR and CDR2 is FQNEAQ in the germline V gene (reference sequence). V lost 8 bases to trimming and J lost 3 bases, with 19 bases between them.